The 23 T cell receptor beta chains given below trace back to one sample, sequenced in a study of T cells in Graves' hyperthyroidism and ophthalmopathy. Amplified TCR beta CDR3 regions came from RNA transcripts. The HTBI primer set drove a first-round RT-PCR of the TCR CDR3. MiXCR, applied by TCRdb to the multiplex PCR reads, yields one record per CDR3 protein. The sample includes under 350,000 distinct CDR3 sequences, about 14% of them seen just once. Sequenced sample: blood. These receptors were obtained from a woman under 40 with Graves' hyperthyroidism that later progressed to Graves' ophthalmopathy.

This clonotype was counted many times. The chain couples TRBV20-1 to TRBJ2-5; TRBD1 or TRBD2 may be the D gene (5 bases each). CDR1 and CDR2 from the germline V gene are DFQATT and SNEGSKA (reference sequence). V lost 6 bases to trimming and J lost 2 bases, with 16 bases between them. The CDR3 sequence is 14 residues long. This CDR3 reads CSARPGRLQETQYF. CDR3 nucleotides: TGCAGTGCAAGGCCGGGACGGCTACAAGAGACCCAGTACTTC.

This clonotype was detected many times. J is TRBJ2-1 and V is TRBV4-2; no definite D call. Germline lookup yields CDR1 LGHNA and CDR2 YNFKEQ. This CDR3 comprises 14 residues. The V gene lost 0 bases and the J gene lost 9 bases, with 12 bases spanning the gap. Here the CDR3 DNA reads TGTGCCAGCAGCCAAGATGCCCAAACGGGTGAGCAGTTCTTC. It codes for CASSQDAQTGEQFF.

On this clonotype: A read error is likely, as this CDR3 ends without the conserved phenylalanine or tryptophan. The chain joins TRBV9 to TRBJ2-1, with a possible D match to TRBD2 (5 bases). Trimming removed 4 bases at V and 3 bases at J, with 14 bases between. In germline, CDR1 is SGDLS, CDR2 YYNGEE. The CDR3 loop spans 15 amino acids. The DNA of the CDR3 is TGTGCCAGCAGCCCGGGAACATCATTCTACAATGAGCAGTTCCTC. Encoded protein: CASSPGTSFYNEQFL.

The CDR3 nucleotides are TGTGCCAGTAGTATATTCGGGGAGGGAGGCACTAGCGGGAGGTTAAATGAGCAGTTCTTC. As protein: CASSIFGEGGTSGRLNEQFF. V usage is TRBV19 and J usage is TRBJ2-1; 12 nucleotides line up with TRBD2. Per the germline V gene, CDR1 is LNHDA and CDR2 is SQIVND (reference sequence). This CDR3 has 20 residues. Trimming removed 2 bases from V and 7 bases from J; junction bases left unmatched: 18.

This clonotype was observed a handful of times. The chain couples TRBV30 to TRBJ2-4; 11 positions agree with TRBD2. The CDR3 covers 14 residues. J lost 6 bases, V lost 2 bases, and 3 bases had no gene match. Germline assignment: CDR1 GTSNPN and CDR2 SVGIG (reference sequence). DNA of the CDR3: TGTGCCTGGAGTCCAGGGACTAGCGGAAACATTCAGTACTTC. As protein: CAWSPGTSGNIQYF.

This sequence joins TRBV11-2 and TRBJ2-7; 9 bases are shared with TRBD1. Germline CDR1 and CDR2: SGHAT and FQNNGV. This CDR3 contains 17 residues. V shed 3 bases, J shed 5 bases, and the junction held 14 bases outside the gene matches. The CDR3 nucleotides read TGTGCCAGCAGCTTGAACCCCCTCCCAAGGACAGGGGACGAGCAGTACTTC. As protein: CASSLNPLPRTGDEQYF.

The chain couples TRBV19 to TRBJ2-2; D remains ambiguous. V was trimmed by 3 bases and J by 0 bases, leaving 8 bases between them. The length of the CDR3 is 15 residues. Germline V CDR1 and CDR2: LNHDA, SQIVND (reference sequence). In DNA form, the CDR3 reads TGTGCCAGTAGTATGACAACCGCGAACACCGGGGAGCTGTTTTTT. It specifies CASSMTTANTGELFF.

This clonotype was seen repeatedly, ten times or more. This sequence joins TRBV27 and TRBJ2-7; D perhaps matches TRBD1 (5 bases). The length of the CDR3 is 13 residues. Germline lookup yields CDR1 MNHEY and CDR2 SMNVEV (reference sequence). The V end was cut by 4 bases, the J end by 1 base, with 8 bases between. The CDR3 nucleotides read TGTGCCAGCAGTTCGGACATTTCCTACGAGCAGTACTTC. It yields the protein CASSSDISYEQYF.

This clonotype has a count of ten or more. J is TRBJ2-7 and V is TRBV9; 8 positions agree with TRBD1. With 3 bases clipped from V and 2 bases from J, the junction kept 1 base outside the gene matches. This CDR3 is 13 amino acids long. CDR1 and CDR2 from the germline V gene are SGDLS and YYNGEE. CDR3 residues: CASSAQGAYEQYF. In DNA form, the CDR3 reads TGTGCCAGCAGCGCACAGGGGGCCTACGAGCAGTACTTC.

This clonotype was seen ten or more times. This chain joins TRBV11-2 and TRBJ1-1; D might be TRBD1 (6 bases). This CDR3 has 13 amino acids. The V and J ends lost 2 bases and 4 bases respectively, with 8 bases between them. The germline gives CDR1 SGHAT, CDR2 FQNNGV. The CDR3 DNA sequence: TGTGCCAGCAGCTTAACAGGGTTCACTGAAGCTTTCTTT. Translation gives CASSLTGFTEAFF.

This clonotype was counted at least ten times. The chain couples TRBV24-1 to TRBJ1-5; weak D call: TRBD1 (5 bases). Trimming took 1 base from V and 1 from J, leaving 28 bases between them. The CDR3 loop spans 22 amino acids. Germline values: CDR1 KGHDR, CDR2 SFDVKD. Written as DNA, the CDR3 is TGTGCCACCAGTGATTTCCCACCGTGGGGGGAAGGGGAGGGCTTGAGCAATCAGCCCCAGCATTTT. Its protein product is CATSDFPPWGEGEGLSNQPQHF.

In its sample, this clonotype was seen many times. CDR3 amino acids: CASSFEPQGRIYF. DNA for the CDR3: TGTGCCAGCAGCTTCGAGCCGCAGGGTCGAATTTACTTC. The chain is built from TRBV7-4 and TRBJ2-5, with D tentatively TRBD1 (5 bases). CDR3 length: 13 amino acids. Trimming removed 3 bases at V and 14 bases at J, with 19 bases between. Per the germline V gene, CDR1 is SGHVT and CDR2 is SQSDAQ.

This clonotype has ten or more counts. The J gene is TRBJ2-2, the V gene TRBV5-1; D gene uncertain. This CDR3 spans 17 amino acids. Trimming cost V 4 bases and J 0 bases, with 16 bases left between them. From germline, CDR1 is SGHRS and CDR2 YFSETQ. In DNA form, the CDR3 reads TGCGCCAGCAGCGTCCCGGGCCCTCTCGCGAACACCGGGGAGCTGTTTTTT. Protein sequence: CASSVPGPLANTGELFF.

This clonotype occurred many times. The chain has TRBV7-2 and TRBJ2-7; TRBD2 is a possible D gene (5 bases). The germline V gene encodes CDR1 SGHTA and CDR2 FQGNSA. V lost 1 base, J lost 7 bases, and 20 bases lay in between. This CDR3 contains 16 residues. CDR3 loop: CASSLDYYGGRVEQYF. In nucleotides, the CDR3 is TGTGCCAGCAGCTTAGACTATTACGGAGGAAGAGTTGAGCAGTACTTC. Variable domain in full (rest from reference TRBV7-2 and TRBJ2-7): GAGVSQSPSNKVTEKGKDVELRCDPISGHTALYWYRQSLGQGLEFLIYFQGNSAPDKSGLPSDRFSAERTGGSVSTLTIQRTQQEDSAVYLCASSLDYYGGRVEQYFGPGTRLTVT.

This clonotype was detected ten times or more. The chain couples TRBV7-9 to TRBJ2-7, with 7 positions matching TRBD2. Germline V gives CDR1 SEHNR, CDR2 FQNEAQ (reference sequence). This CDR3 comprises 15 residues. J was trimmed by 7 bases and V by 0 bases; bases with no gene match: 9. CDR3 residues: CASSLASGPWVEQYF. CDR3 sequence (DNA): TGTGCCAGCAGCTTAGCTAGCGGGCCCTGGGTGGAGCAGTACTTC.

The V gene is TRBV7-9, the J gene TRBJ1-3; D not certain. Trimming took 1 base from V and 3 from J, leaving 10 bases between them. Germline loops: CDR1 SEHNR, CDR2 FQNEAQ (reference sequence). The CDR3 is 15 amino acids. The CDR3 spells CASSLDGEGGNTIYF. CDR3 in DNA: TGTGCCAGCAGCTTAGACGGGGAAGGTGGAAACACCATATATTTT. Using reference TRBV7-9 and TRBJ1-3 for the parts outside the CDR3, the full variable domain is DTGVSQNPRHKITKRGQNVTFRCDPISEHNRLYWYRQTLGQGPEFLTYFQNEAQLEKSRLLSDRFSAERPKGSFSTLEIQRTEQGDSAMYLCASSLDGEGGNTIYFGEGSWLTVV.

This clonotype was found many times. CDR3 sequence: CASSGWDRGRTPSGYTF. The CDR3 DNA sequence: TGTGCCAGCAGTGGTTGGGACAGGGGACGAACACCTTCCGGCTACACCTTC. The chain uses TRBV28 and TRBJ1-2; 10 bases match TRBD1. The CDR3 runs 17 residues. Looked up from germline, CDR1 is MDHEN and CDR2 is SYDVKM. J lost 8 bases, V lost 5 bases, and 17 bases had no gene match.

This clonotype was counted ten times or more. The chain uses TRBV3-1 and TRBJ1-1; perhaps TRBD1 as D (6 bases). The CDR3 totals 14 residues. V was trimmed by 4 bases and J by 2 bases, leaving 11 bases between them. Germline values: CDR1 LGHDT, CDR2 YNNKEL (reference sequence). CDR3: CASSLGQINTEAFF. The CDR3 nucleotides read TGTGCCAGCAGCCTCGGACAGATTAACACTGAAGCTTTCTTT.

The count of this clonotype is one. J is TRBJ2-1 and V is TRBV29-1, with 9 bases aligning to TRBD2. The germline V gene encodes CDR1 SQVTM and CDR2 ANQGSEA. CDR3 length: 16 amino acids. V shed 1 base and J 0 bases; nucleotides not matched to a gene: 4. The CDR3, as DNA: TGCAGCGTTGAAGCACCAGCGGGGGGCTCCTACAATGAGCAGTTCTTC. Its protein product is CSVEAPAGGSYNEQFF.

This clonotype came up many times. The rearrangement links TRBV3-1 to TRBJ2-5; D uncertain. V lost 2 bases to trimming and J lost 4 bases, with 2 bases between them. Germline CDR1 and CDR2: LGHDT and YNNKEL (reference sequence). The CDR3 consists of 11 residues. The CDR3 protein is CASSQSETQYF. The CDR3 bases are TGTGCCAGCAGCCAATCAGAGACCCAGTACTTC.

This clonotype was picked up many times. This chain connects TRBV3-1 to TRBJ2-1; 8 bases are shared with TRBD2. Germline loops: CDR1 LGHDT, CDR2 YNNKEL (reference sequence). CDR3 length: 16 residues. The junction had 14 bases not matched to a gene; V was cut back by 4 bases and J by 9 bases. DNA of the CDR3: TGTGCCAGCAGCCCACGGATGACGGGGGGGGATGGTGAGCAGTTCTTC. Protein product: CASSPRMTGGDGEQFF.

The chain recombines TRBV11-2 with TRBJ1-1; D not resolved. Germline lookup yields CDR1 SGHAT and CDR2 FQNNGV. The length of the CDR3 is 13 residues. V lost 1 base, J lost 11 bases, and 14 bases lay in between. CDR3 sequence: CASSLGRAKTAFF. CDR3 in DNA: TGTGCCAGCAGCTTAGGAAGGGCGAAAACGGCTTTCTTT.

This clonotype has at least ten counts. The J gene is TRBJ1-1, the V gene TRBV6-5, with a weak D call TRBD1 (5 bases). CDR1 and CDR2 (germline): MNHEY, SVGAGI. The ends were cut back, 2 bases at V and 1 base at J, with 14 bases in the middle. CDR3 length: 16 residues. In DNA form, the CDR3 reads TGTGCCAGCAGTTACGCCTTGGGACGCAAGAACACTGAAGCTTTCTTT. Translating gives CASSYALGRKNTEAFF.